Listed below are T cell receptor beta chains from one sample, sequenced in a study of T cell responses to AZD1222 COVID-19 vaccine. Clones were sequenced by immunoSEQ multiplex PCR, and TCRdb holds only the in-frame ones, with some missing. The profile shows just under 75,000 clones, around three quarters of them singletons. The sample was peripheral blood, taken 28 days after the second AZD1222 dose. These receptors were taken from an adult who received the AZD1222 COVID-19 vaccine. The CDR3 runs from the conserved cysteine through the conserved F or W. A D gene is named only where the DNA matches it firmly. A clone size is listed for some rows: how often the clone was seen (once, few, many), or a class if it is expanded.

D	J	V	size	CDR3	DNA
TRBD1	TRBJ1-5	TRBV5-1	once	CASSFDRGGQPQHF	TGCGCCAGCAGCTTCGACAGGGGAGGTCAGCCCCAGCATTTT
-	TRBJ2-5	TRBV4-2	few	CASSQEGGGGAETQYF	TGTGCCAGCAGCCAAGAAGGTGGAGGGGGCGCAGAGACCCAGTACTTC
TRBD2	TRBJ2-7	TRBV9	-	CASSVGVTSGTYEQYF	TGTGCCAGCAGCGTAGGAGTCACTAGCGGAACCTACGAGCAGTACTTC
-	TRBJ1-1	TRBV6-1	few	CASSEAVEVRAFF	TGTGCCAGCAGTGAAGCGGTAGAAGTTCGAGCTTTCTTT
TRBD1	TRBJ2-7	TRBV6-2/TRBV6-3	-	CASSRPGRGLEQYF	TGTGCCAGCAGCCGCCCGGGCAGGGGGCTCGAGCAGTACTTC
-	TRBJ1-2	TRBV28	-	CASSVGGDQGGYTF	TGTGCCAGCAGTGTTGGGGGGGATCAGGGAGGCTACACCTTC
-	TRBJ2-1	TRBV29-1	-	CSVVIGRGNEQFF	TGCAGCGTTGTGATCGGGAGAGGCAATGAGCAGTTCTTC
-	TRBJ2-1	TRBV19	-	CASRTTGRDYNEQFF	TGTGCCAGTAGAACTACAGGGCGAGACTACAATGAGCAGTTCTTC
-	TRBJ2-2	TRBV7-9	-	CASSPEVRAGTGELFF	TGTGCCAGCAGCCCCGAGGTCAGGGCGGGCACCGGGGAGCTGTTTTTT
TRBD2	TRBJ2-2	TRBV7-6	-	CASSMTSGIGDTGELFF	TGTGCCAGCAGCATGACTAGCGGGATCGGGGACACCGGGGAGCTGTTTTTT
-	TRBJ1-2	TRBV5-1	-	CASSLGGSDGYTF	TGCGCCAGCAGCTTGGGGGGATCGGATGGCTACACCTTC
-	TRBJ1-1	TRBV19	-	CASSILRENTEAFF	TGTGCCAGTAGTATTTTGAGGGAGAACACTGAAGCTTTCTTT
-	TRBJ2-3	TRBV29-1	once	CSVRGGENTDTQYF	TGCAGCGTCAGAGGGGGGGAGAACACAGATACGCAGTATTTT
-	TRBJ1-6	TRBV7-2	-	CASSPNSRAGISPLHF	TGTGCCAGCAGCCCAAACTCACGGGCCGGCATTTCACCCCTCCACTTT
-	TRBJ2-3	TRBV2	-	CASRREEGSDTQYF	TGTGCCAGCCGGCGAGAGGAGGGGTCAGATACGCAGTATTTT
TRBD2	TRBJ2-7	TRBV20-1	-	CSASVLAVTYEQYF	TGCAGTGCTAGTGTACTAGCGGTAACCTACGAGCAGTACTTC
-	TRBJ2-7	TRBV21-1	-	CARKQGSVFEQYF	TGTGCCAGGAAACAGGGCTCAGTTTTCGAGCAGTACTTC
-	TRBJ2-2	TRBV30	-	CAWSTQGTGELFF	TGTGCCTGGAGCACACAGGGCACCGGGGAGCTGTTTTTT
-	TRBJ2-2	TRBV27	-	CASSLSWRVNTGELFF	TGTGCCAGCAGTTTATCGTGGAGGGTGAACACCGGGGAGCTGTTTTTT
TRBD1	TRBJ2-1	TRBV18	-	CASSPRRQGGNEQFF	TGTGCCAGCTCACCACGGCGACAGGGGGGCAATGAGCAGTTCTTC
-	TRBJ2-1	TRBV19	-	CATTKDSGSYNEQFF	TGTGCCACGACGAAGGACTCAGGCTCCTACAATGAGCAGTTCTTC
-	TRBJ2-6	TRBV19	few	CASSPWGSPFSGANVLTF	TGTGCCAGTAGTCCCTGGGGCAGTCCCTTCTCTGGGGCCAACGTCCTGACTTTC
TRBD1	TRBJ1-6	TRBV5-6	few	CASSLGGQSLYSPLHF	TGTGCCAGCAGCTTGGGGGGACAGAGCTTATATTCACCCCTCCACTTT
-	TRBJ2-3	TRBV27	-	CASSFLDSKAQYF	TGTGCCAGCAGTTTCCTCGACAGTAAAGCGCAGTATTTT
-	TRBJ1-1	TRBV21-1	-	CASSKGDGSVRVF	TGTGCCAGCAGTAAAGGAGATGGGTCGGTCCGCGTCTTT
TRBD1	TRBJ2-5	TRBV11-3	-	CASSLDRGMETQYF	TGTGCCAGCAGCTTGGACAGGGGGATGGAGACCCAGTACTTC
TRBD2	TRBJ2-7	TRBV5-1	-	CASSLRGVEQYF	TGCGCCAGCAGCTTACGGGGGGTCGAGCAGTACTTC
-	TRBJ1-4	TRBV11-2	few	CASSLGPSNERMFF	TGTGCCAGCAGCTTGGGCCCTTCGAATGAAAGGATGTTTTTT
-	TRBJ1-4	TRBV27	-	CASSLLGGVSEKLFF	TGTGCCAGCAGTTTACTCGGGGGGGTGTCGGAAAAACTGTTTTTT
TRBD2	TRBJ2-7	TRBV7-6	once	CASSLASAGGYEQYF	TGTGCCAGCAGCTTAGCCTCAGCGGGGGGTTACGAGCAGTACTTC
-	TRBJ2-5	TRBV7-2	-	CASSLGIPRPQYF	TGTGCCAGCAGCTTAGGCATCCCCCGACCCCAGTACTTC